A single sample gave rise to the 12 T cell receptor beta chains below, sequenced in a study of shared T cell receptors in the human thymus. The assay was immunoSEQ multiplex PCR, and TCRdb's table has in-frame clones only and misses some. This sample has 600,000 to 900,000 clones, with 75% to 90% found just once. This sample also belongs to another study, concerning human thymus T cells.

The sample consisted of thymocytes. The receptors were sampled from a girl under two years old with a congenital heart defect.

The chain has TRBV27 and TRBJ1-2, with 7 bases fitting TRBD1. The CDR3 has 13 amino acids. Trimming cost V 5 bases and J 6 bases; bases outside gene matches: 6. Germline-derived CDR1 and CDR2 are MNHEY and SMNVEV (reference sequence). The CDR3 sequence: CASSPRQGDGYTF. DNA of the CDR3: TGTGCCAGCAGTCCTAGACAGGGAGATGGCTACACCTTC.

The V and J genes are TRBV6-4 and TRBJ2-1, with D perhaps matching TRBD2 (5 bases). Trimming removed 6 bases at V and 5 bases at J, with 11 bases between. The CDR3 length is 13 residues. From germline, CDR1 is MRHNA and CDR2 SNTAGT. For the CDR3, the DNA is TGTGCCAGCAGGCCGGGGAACAACAATGAGCAGTTCTTC. Translated, it gives CASRPGNNNEQFF.

This clone was seen a single time. The chain links TRBV5-1 to TRBJ2-3, with 12 bases aligning to TRBD2. Germline V gives CDR1 SGHRS, CDR2 YFSETQ. The CDR3 consists of 17 residues. J was trimmed by 4 bases and V by 2 bases; bases with no gene match: 8. The CDR3 sequence is CASSLGLAGGLADTQYF. CDR3 nucleotide sequence: TGCGCCAGCAGCTTAGGGCTAGCGGGGGGGCTCGCAGATACGCAGTATTTT.

The rearrangement joins TRBV30 to TRBJ2-2, with 7 bases aligning to TRBD1. Germline V gene data show CDR1 as GTSNPN and CDR2 as SVGIG (reference sequence). This CDR3 region has 14 residues. Losses at the gene ends were 1 base for V and 1 base for J; bases not matched to a gene: 0. CDR3: CAWSGTGNTGELFF. Written as DNA, the CDR3 is TGTGCCTGGAGTGGGACAGGGAACACCGGGGAGCTGTTTTTT.

The rearrangement links TRBV14 to TRBJ2-5; 9 positions agree with TRBD2. V was pared by 0 bases and J by 0 bases, with 5 bases of the junction left unmatched. The CDR3 covers 17 residues. Looked up from germline, CDR1 is SGHDN and CDR2 is FVKESK. The CDR3, as DNA: TGTGCCAGCAGCCAAGAGATCGTAGCGGGGGACCAAGAGACCCAGTACTTC. It translates to CASSQEIVAGDQETQYF.

This clone was observed a few times. The V and J genes are TRBV4-1 and TRBJ2-3; D remains unclear. The V end was cut by 2 bases, the J end by 6 bases, with 18 bases between. The CDR3 runs to 16 residues. Germline lookup yields CDR1 MGHRA and CDR2 YSYEKL. The CDR3 sequence: CASSQLGNSLLDTQYF. The CDR3, as DNA: TGCGCCAGCAGCCAATTAGGAAACAGTCTCCTGGATACGCAGTATTTT.

The chain combines TRBV11-3 with TRBJ2-1; D perhaps matches TRBD2 (5 bases). Trimming cost V 0 bases and J 11 bases, with 11 bases left between them. The length of the CDR3 is 13 residues. Looked up from germline, CDR1 is SGHNT and CDR2 is YENEEA. CDR3 sequence (DNA): TGTGCCAGCAGCTTAGACTCTCGAGGGCAGCAGTTCTTC. Translated, it gives CASSLDSRGQQFF.

This sequence joins TRBV28 and TRBJ2-7; D is perhaps TRBD2 (7 bases). Trimming pared 2 bases from V and 4 bases from J, leaving 12 bases between. The CDR3 sequence is 14 residues long. Germline CDR1 is MDHEN and CDR2 is SYDVKM. The DNA for the CDR3 is TGTGCCAGCAGTTTAGGGGGGGCGAGATACGAGCAGTACTTC. Protein sequence: CASSLGGARYEQYF.

This chain links TRBV20-1 with TRBJ2-7; tentatively, D is TRBD2 (6 bases). The CDR3 extends over 11 amino acids. Per the germline V gene, CDR1 is DFQATT and CDR2 is SNEGSKA (reference sequence). With 6 bases removed from V and 2 bases from J, the gap between germline ends came to 8 bases. CDR3 DNA sequence: TGCAGTGCGGGAGGAGCCTACGAGCAGTACTTC. Translation: CSAGGAYEQYF.

V is TRBV7-8 and J is TRBJ2-1; 10 positions match TRBD2. The length of the CDR3 is 16 residues. The trim removed 6 bases at V and 4 bases at J, leaving 9 bases unmatched. In germline, CDR1 is SGHVS, CDR2 FQNEAQ. The CDR3 region has the DNA TGTGCCAGCAGGTATCTAGCGGGGGTTACTTACAATGAGCAGTTCTTC. Translation gives CASRYLAGVTYNEQFF.

The CDR3 DNA reads as TGTGCTAGTGGTACCCTCGCGAATGAGCAGTTCTTC. It encodes CASGTLANEQFF. The V and J genes are TRBV12-5 and TRBJ2-1; D remains unclear. The V gene's germline CDR1 is LGHNT and CDR2 FRNRAP. The CDR3 totals 12 residues. Trimming pared 5 bases from V and 7 bases from J, leaving 9 bases between.

This sequence joins TRBV6-1 and TRBJ2-7; D may be TRBD2 (6 bases). CDR1 and CDR2 (germline): MNHNS, SASEGT. V was clipped by 10 bases and J by 3 bases, with 19 bases between them. The CDR3 sequence is 14 residues long. The CDR3 DNA is TGTGCCACCCACTCTCGGGGGACCCGCTACGAGCAGTACTTC. Its translation is CATHSRGTRYEQYF.